This T cell receptor (beta chain) was retrieved from a study of vaccination and CD4 T cells after COVID-19. Study-level background: Convalescent participants consisted of six males and four females, two being Hispanic. A CEFX pool, an HIV-1 Nef pool, or else no peptide went into the control cultures. As their vaccination, participants received two doses of either BNT162b2 or mRNA-1273 vaccine.

Points on this clonotype: Its target is unknown.

The study, taken as a whole, reports: The appearance of a median roughly 90% of reactive clones in convalescent patients occurred only post-vaccination.

Cultured CD4+ T cell DNA underwent sequencing with the Oncomine TCR Beta short-read assay. Each CDR3 protein is one row after TCRdb ran MiXCR on the PCR reads. The sample yields about 24,000 distinct CDR3 sequences, roughly 64% seen once. Germline-derived CDR1 and CDR2 are DFQATT and SNEGSKA (reference sequence). V was pared by 5 bases and J by 4 bases, with 10 bases of the junction left unmatched. CDR3 size: 15 residues. Sample treatment: approximately nine-day PBMC culture with coronavirus spike peptide pools or control peptides (ViraFEST assay). Material: CD4+ T cells from blood, cultured in vitro. The chain combines TRBV20-1 with TRBJ2-7; 11 bases are a match to TRBD2. The TCR was taken from a human donor who had recovered from COVID-19. The CDR3 DNA reads as TGCAGTGCTTATACCGCTAGCGGGAGGAATTACGAGCAGTACTTC. It translates to CSAYTASGRNYEQYF.